Below, one TCR beta chain is given with its context. The sample comes from a study of shared clonotypes between healthy human individuals. For sorted subsets, approximately 0.2 ug DNA per replicate equaled 30,000 or so T cell genomes. Profiled with immunoSEQ multiplex PCR; TCRdb holds only in-frame clones, not every one. The sample contains over 2 million clones, approximately 94% of which appear only once. The CDR3 contains 15 residues. Germline V gene sequence: CDR1 SGDLS, CDR2 YYNGEE. Trimming pared 0 bases from V and 0 bases from J, leaving 7 bases between. Naive CD8 cells, CD45RO-negative and positively selected for CCR7, excluded terminally differentiated effector memory CD45RA+ cells.

The sequenced sample was naive CD8+ T cells sorted from blood. This chain connects TRBV9 to TRBJ2-4; D uncertain. The sequence derives from a man between 18 and 29 years old in good health. CDR3 in DNA: TGTGCCAGCAGCGTAGACGGTGCAGCCAAAAACATTCAGTACTTC. Its protein product is CASSVDGAAKNIQYF.